This TCR beta chain comes out of a study of cytomegalovirus exposure and HLA in healthy donors. Study-wide points: Despite most TCR sequences being rare, some public TCRs occurred in many donors. A list of 150 or so TCR beta chains associated with cytomegalovirus was given.

Donors were drawn from the approximately 120-subject validation cohort, separate from the 666-subject first cohort. This clone showed up just once. Its antigen remains unknown. Produced via immunoSEQ multiplex PCR; TCRdb's table is partial and in-frame only. Of around 250,000 clones listed, roughly 91% are singletons. This TCR was recovered from a woman in her 30s in good health and CMV-seronegative. Sequenced material: PBMCs.

The CDR3 DNA is TGTGCCAGTGGAACTAGCGGGAGTTCAGTCGGGGAGCTGTTTTTT. It is translated as CASGTSGSSVGELFF. This rearrangement joins TRBV19 to TRBJ2-2, with TRBD2 matching over 11 bases. The CDR3 covers 15 residues. The germline V gene encodes CDR1 LNHDA and CDR2 SQIVND (reference sequence). Trimming cost V 8 bases and J 7 bases; bases outside gene matches: 9.